This TCR beta chain originates from a study of CD8 T cells in Susac syndrome. Overall study findings and caveats: The Susac syndrome CD4+ T cell repertoires displayed no clonal expansion.

Looked up from germline, CDR1 is SGHRS and CDR2 is YFSETQ. This CDR3 contains 15 residues. Trimming took off 3 bases at V and 5 bases at J, with 14 bases between the two ends. The patients with Susac syndrome were individuals who fulfilled the recently defined diagnostic criteria for disease that was either definite or probable. For this clonotype: Its target is not known.

With random hexamers, reverse transcription was performed on roughly 0.45 to 1 ug of RNA. Multiplex immunoSEQ PCR targeted 54 Vbeta and 13 Jbeta TCR beta segments. TCRdb fed the immunoSEQ multiplex PCR reads into MiXCR, producing one record per CDR3 protein. The sample holds under 80,000 distinct CDR3 sequences; 90% to 95% are singletons and the top ten take 0.4% to 0.55%. The receptor was derived from a human donor with Susac syndrome. The specimen sequenced was CD4+ T cells from PBMCs. The V gene is TRBV5-1, the J gene TRBJ2-2, with D possibly TRBD1 on 5 matching bases. The CDR3 loop is CASSWGGSRTGELFF. CDR3 DNA: TGCGCCAGCAGCTGGGGCGGCAGTCGGACCGGGGAGCTGTTTTTT.